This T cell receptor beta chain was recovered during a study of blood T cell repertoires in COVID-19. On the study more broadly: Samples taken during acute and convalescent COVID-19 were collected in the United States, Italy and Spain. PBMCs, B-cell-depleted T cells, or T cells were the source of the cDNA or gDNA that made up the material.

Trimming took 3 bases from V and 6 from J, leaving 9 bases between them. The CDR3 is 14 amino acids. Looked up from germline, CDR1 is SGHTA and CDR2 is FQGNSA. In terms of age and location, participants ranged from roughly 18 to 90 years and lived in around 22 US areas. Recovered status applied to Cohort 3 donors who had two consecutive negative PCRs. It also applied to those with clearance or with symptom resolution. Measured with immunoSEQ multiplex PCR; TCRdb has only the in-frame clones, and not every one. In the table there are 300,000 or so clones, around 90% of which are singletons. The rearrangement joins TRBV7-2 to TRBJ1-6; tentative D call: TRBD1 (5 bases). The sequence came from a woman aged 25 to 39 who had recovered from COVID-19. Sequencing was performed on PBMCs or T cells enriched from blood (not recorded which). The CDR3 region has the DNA TGTGCCAGCAGCTTTTCCGGGGGTAATTCACCCCTCCACTTT. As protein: CASSFSGGNSPLHF.